This TCR beta chain was retrieved from a study of blood T cell repertoires in COVID-19. On the study more broadly: The study drew acute and convalescent COVID-19 samples from the United States, Italy and Spain.

In the source study's methods: Amplified reference gene primers provided the basis for estimating nucleated cell counts. Only in-frame clones appear in the TCRdb table, and some are missing; sequencing was by immunoSEQ multiplex PCR. That table furnishes V, J and clone size, whereas the DNA furnished D and trimming. The sample has a few hundred thousand clones; roughly 80% are singletons. The germline V gene encodes CDR1 MDHEN and CDR2 SYDVKM. Trimming removed 8 bases at V and 0 bases at J, with 23 bases between. This CDR3 is 17 amino acids long. The chain joins TRBV28 to TRBJ2-7; D is unresolved. This clonotype was sampled from a person aged 70 to 85 with COVID-19, enrolled during active disease. Source material: peripheral blood. CDR3 sequence (DNA): TGTGCCAGCCAGCCTCAGTCCTGGGCGCGCGCCTCCTACGAGCAGTACTTC. This sequence encodes CASQPQSWARASYEQYF.